A selection of T cell receptor beta chains follows, all from one sample in a study of T cells in Graves' hyperthyroidism and ophthalmopathy. TCRdb independently ran MiXCR on the multiplex PCR reads; one entry per CDR3 protein. This table has 300,000 to 450,000 distinct CDR3 sequences, more than 20% appearing once. The sample taken for sequencing was blood. The receptors were sampled from a man aged 50-60 years with Graves' hyperthyroidism. Both conserved end residues are part of each CDR3. D genes are given only for firm matches. Expanded clones are given a class, and other clones once, few, many or no size at all.

cdr3_length d_call j_call v_call clone_size cdr3_nt cdr3_aa
16 TRBD1 TRBJ2-3 TRBV11-3 few TGTGCCAGCAGCTTACTATCCCAGGGGGCGGGAGATACGCAGTATTTT CASSLLSQGAGDTQYF
19 TRBD1 TRBJ2-1 TRBV27 NA TGTGCCAGCAGTTTAGAGGCAGGGGGCGCGGGGAGCTCCTACAATGAGCAGTTCTTC CASSLEAGGAGSSYNEQFF
15 NA TRBJ1-1 TRBV12-3/TRBV12-4 many TGTGCCAGCAGTAACCCTGGACAGCTGAACACTGAAGCTTTCTTT CASSNPGQLNTEAFF
19 TRBD2 TRBJ2-6 TRBV4-1 few TGCGCCAGCAGCCAAGATGGAGCGGGAGTGACTTCTGGGGCCAACGTCCTGACTTTC CASSQDGAGVTSGANVLTF
17 TRBD1 TRBJ2-7 TRBV7-9 many TGTGCCAGCAGCCCCGGGACAGGGAGGGCTAGCGGCTACGAGCAGTACTTC CASSPGTGRASGYEQYF
15 NA TRBJ1-1 TRBV29-1 many TGCAGCGTTGAAGATAGTGGGTCGGTGAACACTGAAGCTTTCTTT CSVEDSGSVNTEAFF
13 NA TRBJ1-2 TRBV2 NA TGTGCCGGCTCGGGTCCCGGCGGCTATGGCTACACCTTC CAGSGPGGYGYTF
14 NA TRBJ2-7 TRBV29-1 few TGCAGCGCTATACTACAGGGTAGGGGCTACGAGCAGTACTTC CSAILQGRGYEQYF
14 NA TRBJ2-1 TRBV20-1 few TGCAGTGCTAGAGATGGTCTCTCCTACAATGAGCAGTTCTTC CSARDGLSYNEQFF
15 NA TRBJ2-2 TRBV5-1 NA TGCGCCAGCAGCTCCAGGGGCGGCGGGACCGGGGGGCTGTTTTTT CASSSRGGGTGGLFF
16 NA TRBJ2-7 TRBV5-1 NA TGCGCCAGCAGCTTGTTGCAAGCGGGTAGACCGGGCGAGCAGTACTTC CASSLLQAGRPGEQYF
14 TRBD2 TRBJ2-7 TRBV19 NA TGTGCCAGTAGTATAGCGGGAGGGCCCTACGAGCAGTACTTC CASSIAGGPYEQYF
13 TRBD1 TRBJ1-2 TRBV27 few TGTGCCAGCAGGGACGGGACAGACTATGGCTACACCTTC CASRDGTDYGYTF